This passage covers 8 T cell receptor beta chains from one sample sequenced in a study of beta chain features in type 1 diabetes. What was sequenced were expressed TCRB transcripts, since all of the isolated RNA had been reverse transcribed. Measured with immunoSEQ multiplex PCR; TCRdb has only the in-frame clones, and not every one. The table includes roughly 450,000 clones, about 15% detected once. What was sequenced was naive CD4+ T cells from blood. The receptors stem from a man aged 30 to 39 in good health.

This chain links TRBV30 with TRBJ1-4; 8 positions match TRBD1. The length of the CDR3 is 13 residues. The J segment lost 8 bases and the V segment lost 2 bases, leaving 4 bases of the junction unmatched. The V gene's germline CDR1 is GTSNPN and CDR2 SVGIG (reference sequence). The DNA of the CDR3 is TGTGCCTGGAGTTCCAGGGGGCTAGAAAAACTGTTTTTT. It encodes CAWSSRGLEKLFF.

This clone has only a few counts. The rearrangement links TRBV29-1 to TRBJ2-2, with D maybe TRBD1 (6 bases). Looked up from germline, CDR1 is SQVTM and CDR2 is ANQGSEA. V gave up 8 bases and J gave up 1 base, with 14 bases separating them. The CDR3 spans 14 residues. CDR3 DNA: TGCAGCCCCCAAGGGGGAGAGAACACCGGGGAGCTGTTTTTT. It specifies CSPQGGENTGELFF.

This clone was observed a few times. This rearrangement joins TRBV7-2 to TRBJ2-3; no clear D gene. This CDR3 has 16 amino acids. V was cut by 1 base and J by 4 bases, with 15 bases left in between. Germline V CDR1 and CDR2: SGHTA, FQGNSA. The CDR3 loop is CASSLVRGVEADTQYF. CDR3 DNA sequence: TGTGCCAGCAGCTTAGTTCGCGGAGTTGAGGCAGATACGCAGTATTTT. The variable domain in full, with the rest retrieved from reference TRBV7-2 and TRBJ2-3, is GAGVSQSPSNKVTEKGKDVELRCDPISGHTALYWYRQSLGQGLEFLIYFQGNSAPDKSGLPSDRFSAERTGGSVSTLTIQRTQQEDSAVYLCASSLVRGVEADTQYFGPGTRLTVL.

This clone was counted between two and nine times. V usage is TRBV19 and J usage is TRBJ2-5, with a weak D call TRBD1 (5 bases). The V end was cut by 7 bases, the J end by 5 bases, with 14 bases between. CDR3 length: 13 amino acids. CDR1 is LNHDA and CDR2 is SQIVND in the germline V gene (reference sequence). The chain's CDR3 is CASTKTDSETQYF. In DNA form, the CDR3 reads TGTGCCAGTACCAAGACAGACTCGGAGACCCAGTACTTC.

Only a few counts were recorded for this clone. CDR3 protein: CASRNNEQFF. CDR3 nucleotide sequence: TGTGCCAGCCGAAACAATGAGCAGTTCTTC. The chain is built from TRBV11-2 and TRBJ2-1; D is unclear. CDR3 length: 10 residues. Between the trimmed V and J ends, which lost 8 bases and 5 bases, there was a span of 4 bases. CDR1 is SGHAT, CDR2 FQNNGV, per germline.

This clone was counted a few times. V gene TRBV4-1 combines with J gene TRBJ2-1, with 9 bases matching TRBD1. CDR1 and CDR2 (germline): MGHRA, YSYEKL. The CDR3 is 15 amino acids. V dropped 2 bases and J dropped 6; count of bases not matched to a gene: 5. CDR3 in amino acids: CASSQPRDRVNEQFF. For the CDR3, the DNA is TGCGCCAGCAGCCAACCGCGGGACAGGGTCAATGAGCAGTTCTTC.

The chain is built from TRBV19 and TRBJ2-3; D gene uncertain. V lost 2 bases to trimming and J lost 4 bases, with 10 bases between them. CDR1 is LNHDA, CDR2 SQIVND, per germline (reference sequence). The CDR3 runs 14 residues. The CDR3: CASSIQVLADTQYF. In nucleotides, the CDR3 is TGTGCCAGTAGTATACAAGTGTTGGCAGATACGCAGTATTTT.

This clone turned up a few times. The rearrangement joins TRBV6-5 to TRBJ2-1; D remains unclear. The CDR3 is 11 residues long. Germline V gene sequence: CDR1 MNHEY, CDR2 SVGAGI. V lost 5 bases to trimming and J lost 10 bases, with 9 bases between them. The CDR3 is CASSQGWEQFF. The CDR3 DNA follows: TGTGCCAGCAGTCAAGGGTGGGAGCAGTTCTTC.